This passage covers 21 T cell receptor beta chains from one sample sequenced in a study of CD8 T cells in ankylosing spondylitis. Each CDR3 protein gets one entry after TCRdb re-called the 5' RACE reads with MiXCR. The sample records 40,000 or so distinct CDR3 sequences, over 2.5% being singletons. Sample: blood, either unsorted or a sorted T cell fraction (not recorded which). The origin of the receptors is a male donor with ankylosing spondylitis or in good health (not recorded which).

With respect to this clonotype: One end of the junction varies from germline; a read error may be responsible. The chain employs TRBV9 and TRBJ2-2; TRBD2 aligns across 11 bases. In germline, CDR1 is SGDLS, CDR2 YYNGEE. The length of the CDR3 is 16 residues. CDR3 bases: TGTGCCAGCAGCAGAAATAGCGGGGGGGGCACCTGGGAGCTGTTTTTT. Encoded protein: CASSRNSGGGTWELFF.

Many counts were recorded for this clonotype. V and J are TRBV9 and TRBJ2-5; TRBD2 agrees at 8 bases. V shed 0 bases, J shed 3 bases, and the junction held 7 bases outside the gene matches. Germline CDR1 reads SGDLS; CDR2 reads YYNGEE. This CDR3 region has 16 residues. The CDR3: CASSVVAGGAEETQYF. CDR3 coding DNA: TGTGCCAGCAGCGTAGTCGCGGGGGGCGCGGAAGAGACCCAGTACTTC.

This clonotype is termed medium-sized. This chain links TRBV9 with TRBJ1-5; D remains ambiguous. Trimming stripped 4 bases from V and 0 bases from J, with 8 bases between. This CDR3 has 14 residues. Germline V gene sequence: CDR1 SGDLS, CDR2 YYNGEE. CDR3 sequence: CASSNGHSNQPQHF. The DNA of the CDR3 is TGTGCCAGCAGCAACGGGCATAGCAATCAGCCCCAGCATTTT.

The sample holds many counts of this clonotype. This chain links TRBV9 with TRBJ1-3, with D perhaps TRBD1 (5 bases). The germline gives CDR1 SGDLS, CDR2 YYNGEE. The CDR3 spans 19 residues. V was trimmed by 4 bases and J by 3 bases, leaving 26 bases between them. The CDR3: CASSHQQGLELVGGNTIYF. CDR3 sequence (DNA): TGTGCCAGCAGCCACCAGCAGGGACTTGAATTGGTGGGTGGAAACACCATATATTTT. The full variable domain, with the rest looked up from reference TRBV9 and TRBJ1-3, is DSGVTQTPKHLITATGQRVTLRCSPRSGDLSVYWYQQSLDQGLQFLIQYYNGEERAKGNILERFSAQQFPDLHSELNLSSLELGDSALYFCASSHQQGLELVGGNTIYFGEGSWLTVV.

This clonotype has ten or more counts. This chain joins TRBV9 and TRBJ1-1; maybe TRBD1 (6 bases). V was cut by 3 bases and J by 4 bases, with 13 bases left in between. This CDR3 has 14 residues. Germline CDR1 SGDLS, CDR2 YYNGEE. The CDR3 sequence is CASSATGTSTEAFF. CDR3 nucleotides: TGTGCCAGCAGCGCCACAGGGACTTCCACTGAAGCTTTCTTT. Full variable domain (outside the CDR3, taken from reference TRBV9 and TRBJ1-1): DSGVTQTPKHLITATGQRVTLRCSPRSGDLSVYWYQQSLDQGLQFLIQYYNGEERAKGNILERFSAQQFPDLHSELNLSSLELGDSALYFCASSATGTSTEAFFGQGTRLTVV.

Ten or more counts support this clonotype. The CDR3 DNA is TGTGCCAGCAGCGCCGGGACCATCGAGACCCAGTACTTC. Its protein product is CASSAGTIETQYF. The rearrangement uses TRBV9 and TRBJ2-5; D tentatively reads TRBD1 or TRBD2 (5 bases each). The CDR3 loop spans 13 amino acids. Germline CDR1 and CDR2: SGDLS and YYNGEE. The V end was cut by 3 bases, the J end by 5 bases, with 11 bases between. The variable domain in full, completed from reference TRBV9 and TRBJ2-5, reads DSGVTQTPKHLITATGQRVTLRCSPRSGDLSVYWYQQSLDQGLQFLIQYYNGEERAKGNILERFSAQQFPDLHSELNLSSLELGDSALYFCASSAGTIETQYFGPGTRLLVL.

This clonotype was observed many times. The V call is TRBV9, the J call TRBJ2-1; 7 bases align to TRBD1. This CDR3 comprises 16 residues. Germline loops: CDR1 SGDLS, CDR2 YYNGEE. V was pared by 3 bases and J by 1 base, with 7 bases of the junction left unmatched. Here the CDR3 DNA reads TGTGCCAGCAGCGGGACAGGTCCCCTTTCCTACAATGAGCAGTTCTTC. Protein sequence: CASSGTGPLSYNEQFF. Filled out from reference TRBV9 and TRBJ2-1, the complete variable domain reads DSGVTQTPKHLITATGQRVTLRCSPRSGDLSVYWYQQSLDQGLQFLIQYYNGEERAKGNILERFSAQQFPDLHSELNLSSLELGDSALYFCASSGTGPLSYNEQFFGPGTRLTVL.

In this sample, this clonotype turned up many times. This chain links TRBV9 with TRBJ2-6, with TRBD2 identical over 8 bases. V was clipped by 0 bases and J by 0 bases; unmatched bases: 8. The germline V gene encodes CDR1 SGDLS and CDR2 YYNGEE. This CDR3 has 19 residues. The CDR3 sequence: CASSVVFSGAGSGANVLTF. Written as DNA, the CDR3 is TGTGCCAGCAGCGTAGTCTTTAGCGGGGCCGGCTCTGGGGCCAACGTCCTGACTTTC.

This clonotype was seen ten or more times. V and J are TRBV9 and TRBJ2-1; D might be TRBD1 (5 bases). The CDR3 length is 15 residues. Looked up from germline, CDR1 is SGDLS and CDR2 is YYNGEE. The V end was cut by 0 bases, the J end by 5 bases, with 12 bases between. CDR3 region: CASSVVGHPDNEQFF. CDR3 DNA sequence: TGTGCCAGCAGCGTAGTAGGACACCCGGACAATGAGCAGTTCTTC.

The sample holds many counts of this clonotype. The chain links TRBV9 to TRBJ2-1; 11 bases are shared with TRBD2. With V trimmed by 4 bases and J by 10 bases, 10 bases remained unmatched. There are 15 residues in the CDR3. The germline V gene has CDR1 SGDLS and CDR2 YYNGEE. CDR3 nucleotide sequence: TGTGCCAGCAGCCCCGGACTAGCGGGTCGATCGGAGCAGTTCTTC. Its translation is CASSPGLAGRSEQFF.

This clonotype was recorded at least ten times. Sequence at one end of the junction differs from germline and may be a read error. The chain recombines TRBV9 with TRBJ2-1; 8 bases are a match to TRBD2. Per the germline V gene, CDR1 is SGDLS and CDR2 is YYNGEE. The CDR3 covers 13 residues. CDR3 DNA: TGTGCCAGTAGCGGGGCCTTCTACAATGAGCAGTTCTTC. Translating it yields CASSGAFYNEQFF.

This clonotype has a count of ten or more. This chain joins TRBV9 and TRBJ2-1; D ambiguous. The V end was cut by 3 bases, the J end by 0 bases, with 10 bases between. This CDR3 comprises 15 residues. Germline V gene data show CDR1 as SGDLS and CDR2 as YYNGEE. This chain's CDR3 is CASSATESSYNEQFF. The CDR3 coding sequence is TGTGCCAGCAGCGCCACAGAGAGCTCCTACAATGAGCAGTTCTTC.

This clonotype was observed at least ten times. This chain joins TRBV9 and TRBJ2-5, with TRBD2 matching over 11 bases. This CDR3 is 15 amino acids long. V was pared by 2 bases and J by 5 bases, with 5 bases of the junction left unmatched. Germline CDR1 SGDLS, CDR2 YYNGEE. DNA for the CDR3: TGTGCCAGCAGCGTTAGCGGGGGGGCCTGGGAGACCCAGTACTTC. It codes for CASSVSGGAWETQYF.

The table lists this clonotype with many counts. The chain combines TRBV9 with TRBJ2-1; D is unresolved. Germline values: CDR1 SGDLS, CDR2 YYNGEE. CDR3 length equals 15 residues. Trimming stripped 0 bases from V and 10 bases from J, with 17 bases between. Written as DNA, the CDR3 is TGTGCCAGCAGCGTAGAAGGTTATCAGTTTGGGGAGCAGTTCTTC. As protein: CASSVEGYQFGEQFF.

In its sample, this clonotype was seen many times. This chain links TRBV9 with TRBJ2-1; TRBD1 agrees at 7 bases. The CDR3 loop spans 15 amino acids. The ends lost 1 base at V and 2 bases at J; junction bases unmatched: 3. CDR1 is SGDLS, CDR2 YYNGEE, per germline. Written as DNA, the CDR3 is TGTGCCAGCAGCGTAAGAGGGACAGCCTACAATGAGCAGTTCTTC. Translation: CASSVRGTAYNEQFF. Full variable domain (remainder filled in from reference TRBV9 and TRBJ2-1): DSGVTQTPKHLITATGQRVTLRCSPRSGDLSVYWYQQSLDQGLQFLIQYYNGEERAKGNILERFSAQQFPDLHSELNLSSLELGDSALYFCASSVRGTAYNEQFFGPGTRLTVL.

Only a few counts were recorded for this clonotype. A clone one base away is much larger, so this may be a read error. The gene calls are TRBV7-3 and TRBJ2-3; D is undetermined. Per germline, CDR1 SGHTA and CDR2 FQGTGA. V shed 5 bases and J shed 8 bases, with 11 bases lying between them. This CDR3 is built from 12 residues. CDR3 amino acids: CASSVAPATQYF. The CDR3 nucleotides read TGTGCCAGCAGCGTAGCTCCAGCTACGCAGTATTTT.

This clonotype was seen repeatedly, ten times or more. CDR3 bases: TGTGCCAGCAGCCCAGGGGGACAGGGGTTCAATCAGCCCCAGCATTTT. Translated: CASSPGGQGFNQPQHF. The chain joins TRBV9 to TRBJ1-5; 10 positions match TRBD1. After removal of 4 bases from V and 3 bases from J, the junction contained 7 bases not matched to a gene. The CDR3 has 16 amino acids. The V gene's germline CDR1 is SGDLS and CDR2 YYNGEE.

This clonotype was recorded many times. The V call is TRBV9, the J call TRBJ1-1; the match to TRBD1 covers 9 bases. V gave up 3 bases and J gave up 4 bases; unmatched junction bases: 4. The CDR3 runs 14 residues. Germline CDR1 is SGDLS and CDR2 is YYNGEE. CDR3 in amino acids: CASSALTGGTEAFF. As DNA, the CDR3 is TGTGCCAGCAGCGCCCTGACAGGGGGCACTGAAGCTTTCTTT.

V and J are TRBV9 and TRBJ2-1; 8 bases agree with TRBD2. The CDR3 is 19 amino acids. Trimming took 0 bases from V and 0 from J; bases not matched to a gene: 11. Germline assignment: CDR1 SGDLS and CDR2 YYNGEE. The CDR3 loop is CASSVGGQTSASSYNEQFF. CDR3 DNA sequence: TGTGCCAGCAGCGTAGGTGGACAGACTAGCGCTAGCTCCTACAATGAGCAGTTCTTC.

In this sample, this clonotype turned up many times. The chain carries TRBV9 and TRBJ2-5; 13 bases agree with TRBD2. The ends lost 3 bases at V and 3 bases at J; junction bases unmatched: 11. CDR3 size: 18 residues. The germline V gene has CDR1 SGDLS and CDR2 YYNGEE. In DNA form, the CDR3 reads TGTGCCAGCAGCGCCCCAACTCTAGGGACTAGCGGGAAAGAGACCCAGTACTTC. Amino acid sequence: CASSAPTLGTSGKETQYF.

V usage is TRBV9 and J usage is TRBJ2-2, with D perhaps TRBD1 or TRBD2 (5 bases each). CDR3 length: 15 residues. V lost 0 bases to trimming and J lost 9 bases, with 15 bases between them. Germline V gives CDR1 SGDLS, CDR2 YYNGEE. The CDR3 spells CASSVGGEGSRELFF. CDR3 bases: TGTGCCAGCAGCGTAGGGGGTGAGGGGAGCAGGGAGCTGTTTTTT.